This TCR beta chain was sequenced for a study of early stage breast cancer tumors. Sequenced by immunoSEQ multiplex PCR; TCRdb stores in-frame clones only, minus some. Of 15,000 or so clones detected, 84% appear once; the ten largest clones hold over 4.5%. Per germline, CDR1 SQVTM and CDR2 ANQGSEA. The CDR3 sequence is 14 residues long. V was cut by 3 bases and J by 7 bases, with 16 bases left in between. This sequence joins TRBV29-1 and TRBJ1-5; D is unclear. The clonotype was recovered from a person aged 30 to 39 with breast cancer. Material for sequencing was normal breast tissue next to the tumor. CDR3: CSVDRPLPVQPQHF. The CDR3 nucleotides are TGCAGCGTTGATAGACCTTTACCAGTCCAGCCCCAGCATTTT.